This is a list of T cell receptor beta chains from one sample in a study of blood T cells in healthy people across ages. TCRdb fed the 5' RACE reads into MiXCR, producing one record per CDR3 protein. The sample holds roughly 2 million distinct CDR3 sequences; about 50% are singletons and the top ten take less than 2.5%. The source material was blood. All receptors derive from a middle-aged woman in good health. Both conserved end residues are part of each CDR3. The D gene is left open where the match is weak. A row's size may be missing; if present it is once, few, many or a size class.

NA | NA | TRBJ2-3 | TRBV6-1 | CASYRVADTQYF | TGTGCCAGCTACCGAGTAGCAGATACGCAGTATTTT
NA | NA | TRBJ2-7 | TRBV27 | CASSLPGRPPYF | TGTGCCAGCAGTTTACCCGGGCGTCCGCCGTACTTC
NA | NA | TRBJ1-1 | TRBV6-1 | CASSGSPRTEAFF | TGTGCCAGCAGTGGTTCTCCCCGCACTGAAGCTTTCTTT
TRBD2 | NA | TRBJ2-3 | TRBV12-3/TRBV12-4 | CAISLSGGRGDAQYF | TGTGCCATCTCGTTAAGCGGGGGCCGAGGGGATGCGCAGTATTTT
NA | NA | TRBJ2-7 | TRBV20-1 | CSASLDTFTYEQYF | TGCAGTGCTTCCTTGGACACCTTTACCTACGAGCAGTACTTC
TRBD2 | NA | TRBJ2-3 | TRBV5-1 | CASSSGLAFGDTQYF | TGCGCCAGCAGCTCCGGACTAGCGTTCGGAGATACGCAGTATTTT
NA | NA | TRBJ1-1 | TRBV5-5 | CASSSVGVMNTEAFF | TGTGCCAGCAGCTCCGTAGGTGTTATGAACACTGAAGCTTTCTTT
NA | NA | TRBJ2-3 | TRBV6-6 | CASAATGETSTDTQYF | TGTGCCAGCGCCGCGACGGGGGAAACTAGCACAGATACGCAGTATTTT
NA | few | TRBJ1-2 | TRBV4-3 | CASSQVGAGDYGYTF | TGCGCCAGCAGCCAAGTTGGCGCGGGGGACTATGGCTACACCTTC
NA | NA | TRBJ2-7 | TRBV4-1 | CVSSQVWSDEQYF | TGCGTCAGCAGCCAAGTTTGGTCTGACGAGCAGTACTTC
TRBD2 | NA | TRBJ2-5 | TRBV7-2 | CASSLELAGAQETQYF | TGTGCCAGCAGCTTAGAGCTAGCGGGGGCTCAAGAGACCCAGTACTTC
TRBD1 | NA | TRBJ1-4 | TRBV28 | CASSFILETGIYEKLFF | TGTGCCAGCAGTTTCATCCTCGAGACAGGGATATATGAAAAACTGTTTTTT
NA | NA | TRBJ2-7 | TRBV9 | CASSFGTHDYEQYF | TGTGCCAGCAGCTTCGGGACACATGACTACGAGCAGTACTTC
NA | many | TRBJ2-7 | TRBV29-1 | CSVAGLGPNEQYF | TGCAGCGTTGCAGGACTGGGGCCGAACGAGCAGTACTTC
TRBD1 | NA | TRBJ1-5 | TRBV4-1 | CASSQDPFRSGGGNQPQHF | TGCGCCAGCAGCCAAGATCCCTTCAGATCAGGGGGAGGCAATCAGCCCCAGCATTTT
NA | few | TRBJ2-3 | TRBV27 | CASRLRGGTDTQYF | TGTGCCAGCCGCTTGAGAGGGGGAACAGATACGCAGTATTTT
NA | few | TRBJ1-6 | TRBV20-1 | CSASGRRGPNSPLHF | TGCAGTGCTAGCGGTCGGCGGGGGCCTAATTCACCCCTCCACTTT
TRBD2 | few | TRBJ2-5 | TRBV3-1 | CASSQESLAGSQETQYF | TGTGCCAGCAGCCAAGAGTCTTTAGCGGGGTCCCAAGAGACCCAGTACTTC
NA | few | TRBJ2-3 | TRBV20-1 | CSARGSGDTDTQYF | TGCAGTGCTAGAGGTAGCGGAGACACAGATACGCAGTATTTT
NA | NA | TRBJ2-1 | TRBV7-2 | CASSLMRIEQFF | TGTGCCAGCAGCTTAATGAGGATTGAGCAGTTCTTC
NA | NA | TRBJ1-3 | TRBV4-3 | CASSQDWNSGNTIYF | TGCGCCAGCAGCCAAGATTGGAACTCTGGAAACACCATATATTTT
NA | NA | TRBJ2-7 | TRBV5-1 | CASSRAENEQYF | TGCGCCAGCAGCCGCGCAGAGAACGAGCAGTACTTC
TRBD2 | NA | TRBJ2-7 | TRBV6-5 | CASTRAGLPYEQYF | TGTGCCAGCACCAGAGCGGGGCTTCCCTACGAGCAGTACTTC
NA | NA | TRBJ1-5 | TRBV15 | CATSRDSSNQPQHF | TGTGCCACCAGCAGGGACAGTAGCAATCAGCCCCAGCATTTT
NA | many | TRBJ2-1 | TRBV7-3 | CASSRDTYNEQFF | TGTGCCAGCAGCCGAGATACCTACAATGAGCAGTTCTTC
NA | NA | TRBJ2-7 | TRBV6-1 | CASGRGQASYEQYF | TGTGCCAGCGGAAGAGGCCAAGCATCCTACGAGCAGTACTTC
NA | NA | TRBJ2-2 | TRBV29-1 | CSARQGGNTGELFF | TGCAGCGCACGACAGGGAGGGAACACCGGGGAGCTGTTTTTT
TRBD2 | many | TRBJ2-7 | TRBV6-2/TRBV6-3 | CASSGTIAGAAYEQYF | TGTGCCAGCAGTGGGACTATAGCGGGGGCGGCCTACGAGCAGTACTTC
NA | once | TRBJ1-4 | TRBV4-1 | CASSQDRNRVPGRLFF | TGCGCCAGCAGCCAAGATCGAAACAGGGTGCCTGGGAGACTGTTTTTT
NA | NA | TRBJ1-1 | TRBV2 | CASSEEEGYTEAFF | TGTGCCAGCAGTGAAGAGGAGGGTTACACTGAAGCTTTCTTT
NA | NA | TRBJ2-6 | TRBV7-2 | CASSLDPASSSGANVLTF | TGTGCCAGCAGCTTAGATCCAGCGTCGAGCTCTGGGGCCAACGTCCTGACTTTC
NA | once | TRBJ1-1 | TRBV14 | CASSPLLLTIMNTEAFF | TGTGCCAGCAGCCCACTCCTTTTGACCATCATGAACACTGAAGCTTTCTTT
NA | NA | TRBJ1-1 | TRBV9 | CASSVAVRVTDAEAFF | TGTGCCAGCAGCGTAGCAGTAAGGGTCACCGACGCTGAAGCTTTCTTT
TRBD2 | NA | TRBJ2-1 | TRBV28 | CASKLAGEINEQFF | TGTGCCAGCAAACTAGCGGGGGAGATCAATGAGCAGTTCTTC
TRBD1 | NA | TRBJ2-5 | TRBV10-3 | CARPDREHQETQYF | TGTGCCCGACCTGACAGGGAGCACCAAGAGACCCAGTACTTC
NA | NA | TRBJ2-2 | TRBV10-2 | CASSESMYTGELFF | TGCGCCAGCAGTGAGTCAATGTATACCGGGGAGCTGTTTTTT
NA | NA | TRBJ2-5 | TRBV10-3 | CAISDQNRQQETQYF | TGTGCCATCAGTGATCAGAATAGACAACAAGAGACCCAGTACTTC
NA | NA | TRBJ2-4 | TRBV7-6 | CASSPVNLAKNIQYF | TGTGCCAGCAGCCCAGTGAATCTAGCCAAAAACATTCAGTACTTC
TRBD2 | few | TRBJ2-1 | TRBV6-1 | CASRGRGEYNEQFF | TGTGCCAGCAGGGGCCGGGGGGAGTACAATGAGCAGTTCTTC
NA | NA | TRBJ2-7 | TRBV12-3/TRBV12-4 | CASEPPGRFGLNEQYF | TGTGCCAGCGAACCCCCAGGGAGGTTCGGTCTAAATGAGCAGTACTTC
NA | NA | TRBJ1-2 | TRBV24-1 | CATSDLTSYGYTF | TGTGCCACCAGTGATTTGACCAGCTATGGCTACACCTTC